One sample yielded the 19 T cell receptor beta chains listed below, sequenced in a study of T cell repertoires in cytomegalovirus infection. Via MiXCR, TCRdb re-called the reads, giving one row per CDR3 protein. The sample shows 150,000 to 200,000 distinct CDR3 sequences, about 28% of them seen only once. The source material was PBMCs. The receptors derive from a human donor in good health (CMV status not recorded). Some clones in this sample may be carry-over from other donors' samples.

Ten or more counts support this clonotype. The CDR3 loop is CASSSGGKGLRPQHF. The CDR3 DNA is TGTGCCAGCAGCTCGGGGGGAAAGGGATTACGGCCCCAGCATTTT. The chain is built from TRBV7-2 and TRBJ1-5, with D possibly matching TRBD1 (5 bases). Trimming left V 4 bases short and J 9 bases short, with 19 bases between. This CDR3 region has 15 residues. The germline V gene encodes CDR1 SGHTA and CDR2 FQGNSA.

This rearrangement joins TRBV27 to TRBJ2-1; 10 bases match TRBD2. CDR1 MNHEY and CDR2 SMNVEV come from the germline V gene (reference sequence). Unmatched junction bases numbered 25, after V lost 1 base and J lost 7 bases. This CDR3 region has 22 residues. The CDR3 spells CASSLLEILGSGGTGARNEQFF. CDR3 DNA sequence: TGTGCCAGCAGTTTATTAGAAATTTTAGGTAGCGGGGGGACTGGAGCCAGGAATGAGCAGTTCTTC.

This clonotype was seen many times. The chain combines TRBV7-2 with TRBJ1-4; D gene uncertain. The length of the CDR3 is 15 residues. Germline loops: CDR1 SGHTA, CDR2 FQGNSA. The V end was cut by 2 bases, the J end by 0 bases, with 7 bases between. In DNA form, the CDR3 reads TGTGCCAGCAGCTTAACTTCCACAACTAATGAAAAACTGTTTTTT. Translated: CASSLTSTTNEKLFF.

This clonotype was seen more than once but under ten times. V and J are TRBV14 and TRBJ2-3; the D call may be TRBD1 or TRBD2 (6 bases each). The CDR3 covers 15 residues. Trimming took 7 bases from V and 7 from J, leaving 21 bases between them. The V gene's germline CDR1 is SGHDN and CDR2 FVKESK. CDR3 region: CASTISGGPSNTQYF. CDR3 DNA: TGTGCCAGCACCATAAGTGGGGGGCCGTCGAATACGCAGTATTTT.

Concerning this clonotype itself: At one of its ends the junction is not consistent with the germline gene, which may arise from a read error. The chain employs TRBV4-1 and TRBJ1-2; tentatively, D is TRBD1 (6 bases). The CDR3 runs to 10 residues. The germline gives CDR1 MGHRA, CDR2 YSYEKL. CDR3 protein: CASSLPRGFF. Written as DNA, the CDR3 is TGCGCCAGCAGCCTTCCGAGGGGGTTCTTC.

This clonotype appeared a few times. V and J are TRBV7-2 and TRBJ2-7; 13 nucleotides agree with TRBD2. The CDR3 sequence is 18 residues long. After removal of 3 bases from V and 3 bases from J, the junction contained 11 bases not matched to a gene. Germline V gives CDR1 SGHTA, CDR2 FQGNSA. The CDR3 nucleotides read TGTGCCAGCAGCTTTACTAGCGGGGGGGCCTGGGAGTTCTACGAGCAGTACTTC. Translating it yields CASSFTSGGAWEFYEQYF.

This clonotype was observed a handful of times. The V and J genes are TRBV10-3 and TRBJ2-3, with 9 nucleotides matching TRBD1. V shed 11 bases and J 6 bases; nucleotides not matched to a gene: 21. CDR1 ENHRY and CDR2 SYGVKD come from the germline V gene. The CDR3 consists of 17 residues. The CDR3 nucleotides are TGTGCCGATCAGGTCCGGGACAGGGCGAACCAGTCGGATACGCAGTATTTT. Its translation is CADQVRDRANQSDTQYF.

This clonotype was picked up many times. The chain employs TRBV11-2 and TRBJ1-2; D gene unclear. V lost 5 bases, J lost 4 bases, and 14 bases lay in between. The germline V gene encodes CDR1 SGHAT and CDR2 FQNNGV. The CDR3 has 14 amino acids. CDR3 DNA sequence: TGTGCCAGCAGCCCTCTAGGTGGTGGCTATGGCTACACCTTC. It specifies CASSPLGGGYGYTF.

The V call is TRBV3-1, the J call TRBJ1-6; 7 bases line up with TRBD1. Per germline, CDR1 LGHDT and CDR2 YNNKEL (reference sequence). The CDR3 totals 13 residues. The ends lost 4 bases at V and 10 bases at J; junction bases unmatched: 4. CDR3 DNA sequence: TGTGCCAGCAGCCCAGGGGGGTGGTCACCCCTCCACTTT. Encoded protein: CASSPGGWSPLHF.

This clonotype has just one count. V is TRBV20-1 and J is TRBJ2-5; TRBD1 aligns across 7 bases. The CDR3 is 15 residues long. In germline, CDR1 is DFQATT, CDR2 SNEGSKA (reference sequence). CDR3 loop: CSAGTVGWRQETQYF. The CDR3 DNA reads TGCAGCGCCGGGACAGTCGGGTGGAGACAAGAGACCCAGTACTTC.

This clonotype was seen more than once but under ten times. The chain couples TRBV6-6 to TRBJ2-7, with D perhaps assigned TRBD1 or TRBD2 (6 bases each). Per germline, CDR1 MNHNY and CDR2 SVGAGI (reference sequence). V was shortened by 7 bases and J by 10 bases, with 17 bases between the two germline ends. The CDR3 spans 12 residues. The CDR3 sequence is CASTPGGTSQYF. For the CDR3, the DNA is TGTGCCAGCACTCCGGGCGGGACATCCCAGTACTTC.

The CDR3: CASIYPSTGGTEAFF. CDR3 sequence (DNA): TGTGCCAGCATCTACCCTTCGACAGGGGGGACTGAAGCTTTCTTT. This chain connects TRBV3-1 to TRBJ1-1, with 9 bases identical to TRBD1. Germline loops: CDR1 LGHDT, CDR2 YNNKEL (reference sequence). The CDR3 is 15 amino acids. The ends lost 7 bases at V and 5 bases at J; junction bases unmatched: 11.

The CDR3 loop reads CASRRDQGNEQFF. In DNA form, the CDR3 reads TGTGCCAGCAGACGGGACCAGGGGAATGAGCAGTTCTTC. The chain uses TRBV2 and TRBJ2-1, with D perhaps matching TRBD1 (6 bases). CDR1 is SNHLY and CDR2 is FYNNEI in the germline V gene. V was cut by 6 bases and J by 7 bases, with 13 bases left in between. This CDR3 is built from 13 residues.

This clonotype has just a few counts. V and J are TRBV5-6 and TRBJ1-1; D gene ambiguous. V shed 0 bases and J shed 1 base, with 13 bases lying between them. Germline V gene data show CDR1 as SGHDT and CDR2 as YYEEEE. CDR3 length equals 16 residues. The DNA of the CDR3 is TGTGCCAGCAGCTTGGAGAGGTGGACGGAGAACACTGAAGCTTTCTTT. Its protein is CASSLERWTENTEAFF. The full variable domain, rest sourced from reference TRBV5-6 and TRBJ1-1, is DAGVTQSPTHLIKTRGQQVTLRCSPKSGHDTVSWYQQALGQGPQFIFQYYEEEERQRGNFPDRFSGHQFPNYSSELNVNALLLGDSALYLCASSLERWTENTEAFFGQGTRLTVV.

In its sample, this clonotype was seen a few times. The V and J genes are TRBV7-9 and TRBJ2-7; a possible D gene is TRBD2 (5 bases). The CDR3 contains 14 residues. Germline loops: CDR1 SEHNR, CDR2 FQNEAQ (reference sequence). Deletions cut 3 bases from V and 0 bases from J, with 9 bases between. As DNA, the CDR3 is TGTGCCAGCAGCTTTTCCGGGATCTCCTACGAGCAGTACTTC. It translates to CASSFSGISYEQYF.

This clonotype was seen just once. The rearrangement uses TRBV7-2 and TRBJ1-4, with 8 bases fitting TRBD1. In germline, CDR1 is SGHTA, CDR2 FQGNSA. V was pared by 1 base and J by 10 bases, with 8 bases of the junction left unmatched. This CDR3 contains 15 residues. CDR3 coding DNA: TGTGCCAGCAGCTTAGTCCCTCAGGGGGCGGGAAAACTGTTTTTT. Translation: CASSLVPQGAGKLFF. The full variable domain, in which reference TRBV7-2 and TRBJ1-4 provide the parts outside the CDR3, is GAGVSQSPSNKVTEKGKDVELRCDPISGHTALYWYRQSLGQGLEFLIYFQGNSAPDKSGLPSDRFSAERTGGSVSTLTIQRTQQEDSAVYLCASSLVPQGAGKLFFGSGTQLSVL.

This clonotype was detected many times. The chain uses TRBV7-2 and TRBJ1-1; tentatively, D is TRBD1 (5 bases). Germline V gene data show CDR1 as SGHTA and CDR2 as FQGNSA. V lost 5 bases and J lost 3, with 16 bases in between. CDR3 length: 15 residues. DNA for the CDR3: TGTGCCAGCAGCCCCTGGACACGCCGGCACACTGAAGCTTTCTTT. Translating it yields CASSPWTRRHTEAFF.

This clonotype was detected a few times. In DNA form, the CDR3 reads TGTGCCAGCAGCCCAGGGCCAAGGAGTAACACCGGGGAGCTGTTTTTT. This translates into CASSPGPRSNTGELFF. The gene calls are TRBV7-8 and TRBJ2-2; D possibly corresponds to TRBD1 (5 bases). Trimming left V 5 bases short and J 2 bases short, with 15 bases between. From germline, CDR1 is SGHVS and CDR2 FQNEAQ. This CDR3 has 16 amino acids. Together with reference TRBV7-8 and TRBJ2-2, the CDR3 gives the full variable domain: GAGVSQSPRYKVAKRGQDVALRCDPISGHVSLFWYQQALGQGPEFLTYFQNEAQLDKSGLPSDRFFAERPEGSVSTLKIQRTQQEDSAVYLCASSPGPRSNTGELFFGEGSRLTVL.

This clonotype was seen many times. CDR3 DNA: TGTGCCAGCAGCTTAGCGGGATTACCAAGTGGCTACACCTTC. It specifies CASSLAGLPSGYTF. The chain joins TRBV7-2 to TRBJ1-2; D remains unclear. Between the trimmed V and J ends, which lost 0 bases and 7 bases, there was a span of 12 bases. Germline V gene sequence: CDR1 SGHTA, CDR2 FQGNSA. This CDR3 has 14 amino acids.